This TCR beta chain emerged from a study of blood T cell repertoires in COVID-19. Those who participated ranged in age from 18 to 89 years and resided in 20 to 30 US areas. TCRdb's copy holds only in-frame clones and misses some; the assay was immunoSEQ multiplex PCR. Of 200,000 to 250,000 clones in the sample, 90% were seen once. The CDR3 is 15 amino acids. Sequencing was performed on PBMCs or T cells enriched from blood (not recorded which). V gene TRBV12-2 combines with J gene TRBJ1-2. TRBV12-2 is shown as a pseudogene. The TCR was taken from a man aged 25-45 years who had been exposed to COVID-19. The CDR3 loop reads CASRNYESTNYGYTF. CDR3 bases: TGTGCAAGTCGCAACTACGAGAGCACTAACTATGGCTACACCTTC.